These 31 T cell receptor beta chains were all obtained from the same sample, sequenced in a study of tumor-infiltrating lymphocytes in primary liver carcinoma. With a constant-region primer, TCR beta cDNA was made from about 0.55 ug of total RNA. What produced the TCR beta libraries was three nested multiplex PCR rounds using slightly modified ARM-PCR. With TRBV1-TRBV30 forward primers and a C-beta reverse primer, the first two PCR rounds were run for approximately 10 cycles each. TCRdb used MiXCR to reprocess the multiplex PCR reads, holding one entry per CDR3 protein. The sample records tens of thousands of distinct CDR3 sequences, roughly 75% being singletons. Co-extracting RNA and DNA was done with roughly 17-32 mg of unsorted bulk tissue as input. The sample was tumor-adjacent normal liver tissue. The receptors derive from a woman in her twenties or thirties with primary liver carcinoma and hepatitis B virus infection.

The table lists this clonotype with many counts. V and J are TRBV6-4 and TRBJ2-3; 8 bases line up with TRBD1. CDR3 size: 15 residues. CDR1 MRHNA and CDR2 SNTAGT come from the germline V gene. J was trimmed by 3 bases and V by 2 bases; bases with no gene match: 4. CDR3 sequence: CASSDEGQGTDTQYF. In DNA, the CDR3 is TGTGCCAGCAGTGACGAAGGACAGGGTACAGATACGCAGTATTTT.

Turning to this clonotype: The CDR3 does not end in the conserved phenylalanine or tryptophan, so this is likely a read error. It is unclear where the CDR3 begins or ends on the DNA, so no DNA is shown, and the CDR3 is as TCRdb lists it. The chain uses TRBV4-1 and TRBJ2-4; TRBD1, the D gene given by the table, was not confirmed from the DNA. The CDR3 comprises 16 residues, both ends counted. Per germline, CDR1 MGHRA and CDR2 YSYEKL. CDR3 residues: CTSSPEMNRDTSKWYI.

Here the CDR3 reads CSVACAGLCEKLFF. CDR3 coding DNA: TGCAGCGTTGCGTGCGCAGGGCTTTGTGAAAAACTGTTTTTT. The chain joins TRBV29-1 to TRBJ1-4, with a weak D call TRBD1 (5 bases). Germline CDR1 reads SQVTM; CDR2 reads ANQGSEA. The CDR3 spans 14 residues. V shed 4 bases and J shed 7 bases, with 16 bases lying between them.

Points on this clonotype: The CDR3 end shows no conserved phenylalanine or tryptophan, and so a read error is likely. V gene TRBV11-2 combines with J gene TRBJ2-7; 8 bases are a match to TRBD2. Germline trimming cut 1 base from V and 5 bases from J; bases unmatched to any gene: 7. CDR1 is SGHAT, CDR2 FQNNGV, per germline. This CDR3 is 15 amino acids long. The CDR3 DNA sequence: TGTGCCAGCAGCTTAGTGACGGGAGGGCCCGACGAGCAGTACCTC. It encodes CASSLVTGGPDEQYL.

J is TRBJ1-6 and V is TRBV4-2; TRBD1 aligns across 9 bases. The CDR3 covers 15 residues. Losses at the gene ends were 1 base for V and 11 bases for J; bases not matched to a gene: 6. Germline V gene sequence: CDR1 LGHNA, CDR2 YNFKEQ. CDR3 nucleotide sequence: TGTGCCAGCAGCCAAGTGGACAGGGGTTACACACCCCTCCACTTT. Its translation is CASSQVDRGYTPLHF.

The V call is TRBV29-1, the J call TRBJ1-2, with unresolved D. This CDR3 has 13 residues. Germline CDR1 reads SQVTM; CDR2 reads ANQGSEA. The CDR3 bases are TGCAGAGATGCAACCAGATCGGCCTATGGCTACACCTTC. Translation gives CRDATRSAYGYTF.

With respect to this clonotype: One end of the junction fails to match germline, which may point to a read error. The CDR3 sequence: CASSYPPGERGTEEPFF. For the CDR3, the DNA is TGTGCCAGCAGTTACCCCCCCGGGGAGAGAGGCACCGAGGAGCCGTTTTTT. The rearrangement links TRBV6-2 or TRBV6-3 to TRBJ2-2; D perhaps matches TRBD2 (5 bases). The CDR3 has 17 amino acids. The germline CDR1 and CDR2 sequences are MNHEY and SVGEGT.

The chain carries TRBV11-2 and TRBJ2-3, with D unclear. The length of the CDR3 is 17 residues. CDR1 and CDR2 from the germline V gene are SGHAT and FQNNGV. The V end was cut by 5 bases, the J end by 2 bases, with 20 bases between. Here the CDR3 reads CASSHRGRRSLTDTQYF. Here the CDR3 DNA reads TGTGCCAGCAGCCATCGAGGTAGAAGGAGCCTCACAGATACGCAGTATTTT.

Note on this clonotype: The CDR3 does not end in the conserved phenylalanine or tryptophan, so this is likely a read error. The gene calls are TRBV11-1 and TRBJ2-7; D is unclear. This CDR3 is built from 12 residues. CDR1 is SGHAT and CDR2 is FQDESV in the germline V gene (reference sequence). In DNA form, the CDR3 reads TGTGCCGGCAGCTTCATGGTTTACGAGCAGTACTAC. As protein: CAGSFMVYEQYY.

Many counts were recorded for this clonotype. V gene TRBV28 combines with J gene TRBJ2-1, with 11 bases lining up with TRBD2. V shed 5 bases and J 9 bases; nucleotides not matched to a gene: 9. The CDR3 is made up of 15 amino acids. Germline CDR1 reads MDHEN; CDR2 reads SYDVKM. CDR3 nucleotide sequence: TGTGCCAGCAGTCTCGGGACTAGCGGCCTAAGTGAGCAGTTCTTC. This codes for CASSLGTSGLSEQFF.

This clonotype was detected many times. V usage is TRBV7-9 and J usage is TRBJ2-1; 12 positions match TRBD2. V lost 5 bases to trimming and J lost 8 bases; unmatched junction nucleotides: 7. This CDR3 is 15 amino acids long. Germline CDR1 is SEHNR and CDR2 is FQNEAQ (reference sequence). The CDR3, as DNA: TGTGCCAGCAGCCCCGGACTAGCGGGACGGGATGAGCAGTTCTTC. Translating gives CASSPGLAGRDEQFF.

DNA of the CDR3: TGCAGCGTGTGGACAGGACTGTCGACTAATGAAAAACTGTTTTTT. Translation: CSVWTGLSTNEKLFF. The chain recombines TRBV29-1 with TRBJ1-4; 7 nucleotides align to TRBD1. The V gene end was trimmed by 6 bases and the J gene end by 2 bases; junction bases not matched to a gene: 9. Germline CDR1 and CDR2: SQVTM and ANQGSEA. This CDR3 comprises 15 residues.

This sequence joins TRBV29-1 and TRBJ2-5; TRBD1 is a possible D gene (5 bases). The germline V and J ends were trimmed by 7 bases and 4 bases, with 13 bases remaining between them. The CDR3 is made up of 12 amino acids. Per the germline V gene, CDR1 is SQVTM and CDR2 is ANQGSEA. CDR3 protein: CSARAGPETQYF. The CDR3 DNA sequence: TGCAGCGCCAGGGCAGGCCCAGAGACCCAGTACTTC. The whole variable domain, remainder taken from reference TRBV29-1 and TRBJ2-5, is SAVISQKPSRDICQRGTSLTIQCQVDSQVTMMFWYRQQPGQSLTLIATANQGSEATYESGFVIDKFPISRPNLTFSTLTVSNMSPEDSSIYLCSARAGPETQYFGPGTRLLVL.

Worth noting for this clonotype: At one end, the junction sequence differs from germline, possibly due to a read error. This rearrangement joins TRBV10-3 to TRBJ1-3, with D unresolved. The CDR3 runs to 15 residues. Per the germline V gene, CDR1 is ENHRY and CDR2 is SYGVKD. The CDR3 DNA is TGCGCCTCCGAGGACGGCGACGACTCTGGAAACACCATATATTTT. It encodes CASEDGDDSGNTIYF.

With regard to this clonotype: No DNA is shown, since the ends of the CDR3 on it are uncertain; the CDR3 is the one TCRdb lists. The rearrangement joins TRBV11-2 to TRBJ2-2. Per the germline V gene, CDR1 is SGHAT and CDR2 is FQNNGV. The CDR3 is 14 residues long, ends included. CDR3 region: CASSWRFGAGKLFF.

The V call is TRBV6-6, the J call TRBJ1-2; TRBD1 might be the D (5 bases). Germline V lookup: CDR1 MNHNY, CDR2 SVGAGI (reference sequence). Trimming stripped 2 bases from V and 5 bases from J, with 21 bases between. The CDR3 length is 17 residues. Here the CDR3 DNA reads TGTGCCAGCAGTTACCCCTCTTATGGACGGGGCATATATGGCTACACCTTC. Encoded protein: CASSYPSYGRGIYGYTF.

For this clonotype: The CDR3 does not end in the conserved phenylalanine or tryptophan, so this is likely a read error. The J gene is TRBJ1-1, the V gene TRBV28, with unresolved D. V lost 7 bases to trimming and J lost 0 bases, with 12 bases between them. The CDR3 extends over 14 amino acids. The germline V gene has CDR1 MDHEN and CDR2 SYDVKM. The CDR3 sequence: CASNGAQMNTEAFL. The CDR3 DNA sequence: TGTGCCAGCAACGGAGCTCAAATGAACACTGAAGCTTTCCTC.

As regards this clonotype: At one end the junction does not follow the germline gene, possibly because of a read error. The chain is built from TRBV24-1 and TRBJ2-1; D remains ambiguous. This CDR3 is 13 amino acids long. The V gene's germline CDR1 is KGHDR and CDR2 SFDVKD. CDR3 nucleotides: TGTGCCACCAGTGATCCCGACTTTGATGAGCAGTTCTTT. It codes for CATSDPDFDEQFF.

This rearrangement joins TRBV4-1 to TRBJ2-4; TRBD2 might be the D (7 bases). Germline CDR1 and CDR2: MGHRA and YSYEKL. V was pared by 4 bases and J by 15 bases, with 28 bases between. The CDR3 has 16 residues. The CDR3 bases are TGCGCCAGCAGCCCAGAGGTGAATAGGGACACTAGCGAGTGGTACTTC. It yields the protein CASSPEVNRDTSEWYF.

The chain couples TRBV25-1 to TRBJ1-4; D unclear. V was pared by 7 bases and J by 7 bases, with 19 bases between. Germline CDR1 is MGHDK and CDR2 is SYGVNS. The CDR3 is made up of 15 amino acids. The CDR3, as DNA: TGTGCCAGCATGGAATTCGGCGGAGGAGGTGAAAAACTGTTTTTT. Protein product: CASMEFGGGGEKLFF.

About this clonotype: Its ends do not fully match the called genes, so a read error is possible. V is TRBV29-1 and J is TRBJ2-6; D not certain. This CDR3 is built from 13 residues. The germline gives CDR1 SQVTM, CDR2 ANQGSEA. This CDR3 is CRVQGTGANVLTF. The CDR3 DNA follows: TGCAGGGTTCAAGGAACTGGAGCCAACGTCCTGACTTTC.

This clonotype occurred many times. The rearrangement links TRBV11-2 to TRBJ2-7; D uncertain. Per the germline V gene, CDR1 is SGHAT and CDR2 is FQNNGV. The V and J ends lost 4 bases and 6 bases respectively, with 19 bases between them. CDR3 size: 15 residues. CDR3 in DNA: TGTGCCAGCAGCTCCGGACGGCTTTACGCGCGCGAGCAGTACTTC. Its translation: CASSSGRLYAREQYF.

The J gene is TRBJ2-1, the V gene TRBV28; tentatively, D is TRBD1 (6 bases). The CDR3 runs to 17 residues. V lost 4 bases, J lost 8 bases, and 24 bases lay in between. Per the germline V gene, CDR1 is MDHEN and CDR2 is SYDVKM. CDR3: CASSSDRSTKGQYEQFF. CDR3 bases: TGTGCCAGCAGTTCCGATCGGTCAACCAAGGGACAATATGAGCAGTTCTTC.

This sequence joins TRBV6-2 or TRBV6-3 and TRBJ1-5; TRBD1 aligns across 9 bases. The DNA end favors TRBJ2-3, so the J call may be wrong. The CDR3 is 16 amino acids. Germline V CDR1 and CDR2: MNHEY, SVGEGT. This CDR3 reads CASRPQGARGNQSQYF. The DNA of the CDR3 is TGTGCCAGCAGACCACAGGGGGCTCGAGGCAATCAGTCCCAGTATTTT.

In its sample, this clonotype was seen once. The chain recombines TRBV18 with TRBJ1-2; D unclear. This CDR3 spans 13 amino acids. The ends were cut back, 6 bases at V and 3 bases at J, with 11 bases in the middle. Germline CDR1 is KGHSH and CDR2 is LQKENI. The DNA of the CDR3 is TGTGCCAGCTCGCGCCCAGAGGACTATGGCTACACCTTC. Translation gives CASSRPEDYGYTF.

Concerning this clonotype: It may be a read error: a sequence one base away is much more abundant. The chain uses TRBV5-1 and TRBJ2-1; 8 bases are shared with TRBD2. The CDR3 consists of 15 residues. Germline values: CDR1 SGHRS, CDR2 YFSETQ. As DNA, the CDR3 is TGCGCCAGCACCTTGGTAACGGGGGGGGTCAATGAGCAGTTCTTC. It is translated as CASTLVTGGVNEQFF. The entire variable domain, with the rest obtained from reference TRBV5-1 and TRBJ2-1, is as follows: KAGVTQTPRYLIKTRGQQVTLSCSPISGHRSVSWYQQTPGQGLQFLFEYFSETQRNKGNFPGRFSGRQFSNSRSEMNVSTLELGDSALYLCASTLVTGGVNEQFFGPGTRLTVL.

A remark on this clonotype: A much more abundant neighbour one base away suggests this may be a read error. This sequence joins TRBV28 and TRBJ1-2; D is unresolved. In germline, CDR1 is MDHEN, CDR2 SYDVKM. This CDR3 comprises 11 residues. The CDR3 DNA follows: TGTACCAGCAGTTTCGAGTTGAGCTACACCTTC. This codes for CTSSFELSYTF.

Notes on this clonotype: At one end the junction does not follow the germline gene, possibly because of a read error. This rearrangement joins TRBV2 to TRBJ2-3; TRBD2 matches 8 bases. CDR1 and CDR2 from the germline V gene are SNHLY and FYNNEI. The length of the CDR3 is 15 residues. CDR3: CVSRSGTSGTDTQYF. The DNA of the CDR3 is TGTGTCAGCAGATCTGGGACTAGTGGCACAGATACGCAGTATTTT. The full variable domain, completed using reference TRBV2 and TRBJ2-3, is EPEVTQTPSHQVTQMGQEVILRCVPISNHLYFYWYRQILGQKVEFLVSFYNNEISEKSEIFDDQFSVERPDGSNFTLKIRSTKLEDSAMYFCVSRSGTSGTDTQYFGPGTRLTVL.

This clonotype showed up many times. The V and J genes are TRBV5-4 and TRBJ2-5, with TRBD2 identical over 15 bases. The CDR3 is 16 residues long. Germline V gives CDR1 SGHNT, CDR2 YYREEE (reference sequence). Trimming removed 0 bases from V and 5 bases from J; junction bases left unmatched: 2. CDR3 sequence reads: CASSLVGTSGRETQYF. Written as DNA, the CDR3 is TGTGCCAGCAGCTTGGTAGGGACTAGCGGGAGGGAGACCCAGTACTTC.

The chain recombines TRBV12-3 or TRBV12-4 with TRBJ2-7; D ambiguous. Trimming removed 7 bases at V and 5 bases at J, with 15 bases between. The length of the CDR3 is 13 residues. The CDR3 DNA follows: TGTGCCAGCAATCCCAAGTCGGCAGACGAGCAGTACTTC. It translates to CASNPKSADEQYF.

In the case of this clonotype: One end of the junction fails to match germline, which may point to a read error. This chain uses TRBV6-5 with TRBJ2-1; D possibly corresponds to TRBD1 (5 bases). The CDR3 is 17 residues long. Germline CDR1 and CDR2: MNHEY and SVGAGI. The CDR3 here is CASSYYPPPGLYNGQFF. CDR3 DNA: TGTGCCAGCAGTTACTACCCGCCCCCAGGGCTCTACAATGGGCAGTTCTTC.